This TCR beta chain was documented in a study of identical twins. V lost 2 bases to trimming and J lost 2 bases, with 16 bases between them. The CDR3 length is 16 residues. The V gene's germline CDR1 is LGHDT and CDR2 YNNKEL (reference sequence). A universal primer site was created by template switching, with the cDNA bearing unique molecular identifiers. TCRdb re-analysed the 5' RACE reads in MiXCR, keeping a single row per CDR3 protein. The sample records hundreds of thousands of distinct CDR3 sequences, about 12% being singletons. Overall study results and limits: Findings depended on cross-sectional statistics rather than tracking the same donors. Models predicted less out-of-frame TCR alpha sharing in monozygotic twins than was found.

In regard to this clonotype: Its target is unknown.

The data were also submitted as part of a second study, on yellow fever vaccine responses in identical twins.

Material: CD8+ T cells sorted from blood. This sequence originates from a woman under 30 in good health. The chain employs TRBV3-1 and TRBJ2-7; D gene uncertain. CDR3 region: CASSQLRNESPYEQYF. CDR3 nucleotides: TGTGCCAGCAGCCAACTCAGGAACGAATCCCCCTACGAGCAGTACTTC.